This passage covers 24 T cell receptor beta chains from one sample sequenced in a study of T cells in Graves' hyperthyroidism and ophthalmopathy. TCR beta CDR3 region amplification was performed from RNA transcripts. An initial round of RT-PCR targeting the TCR CDR3 relied on the HTBI primer set. TCRdb redid the calling of the multiplex PCR reads with MiXCR, one entry per CDR3 protein. The sample lists 490,000 or so distinct CDR3 sequences, approximately 23% seen once, with roughly 49% in the top ten. Sequencing used blood. These receptors all come from a woman between 65 and 79 years old with Graves' ophthalmopathy.

The genes are TRBV3-1 and TRBJ2-7, with D tentatively TRBD1 or TRBD2 (5 bases each). Per germline, CDR1 LGHDT and CDR2 YNNKEL (reference sequence). The CDR3 sequence is 16 residues long. Trimming cost V 4 bases and J 6 bases, with 22 bases left between them. The CDR3 sequence: CASSLTRQGGLGEQYF. The CDR3 DNA is TGTGCCAGCAGCCTAACTCGGCAGGGTGGACTTGGCGAGCAGTACTTC.

This clonotype was detected a few times. The genes are TRBV27 and TRBJ1-2, with 9 bases that match TRBD1. V dropped 6 bases and J dropped 7; count of bases not matched to a gene: 12. Germline lookup yields CDR1 MNHEY and CDR2 SMNVEV (reference sequence). The length of the CDR3 is 15 residues. This chain's CDR3 is CASRARGQGIGGYTF. The CDR3 nucleotides are TGTGCCAGCAGAGCCCGGGGACAGGGTATCGGTGGCTACACCTTC.

This chain links TRBV6-1 with TRBJ2-3; no clear D. Germline-derived CDR1 and CDR2 are MNHNS and SASEGT. The CDR3 runs to 15 residues. V lost 6 bases to trimming and J lost 2 bases, with 15 bases between them. As DNA, the CDR3 is TGTGCCAGCAGCCACCGGCAGGAGTACACAGATACGCAGTATTTT. Translated, it gives CASSHRQEYTDTQYF.

The chain has TRBV20-1 and TRBJ2-1, with 11 bases identical to TRBD2. V trimming: 5 bases; J trimming: 9 bases; junction bases outside the gene matches: 9. The CDR3 is 14 residues long. Germline V CDR1 and CDR2: DFQATT, SNEGSKA (reference sequence). In nucleotides, the CDR3 is TGCAGTGCTCACTCTTGGACTAGCGGGCCTGAGCAGTTCTTC. Its translation: CSAHSWTSGPEQFF.

This clonotype was picked up a small number of times. The CDR3 reads CASSQDQATDTQYF. In nucleotides, the CDR3 is TGCGCCAGCAGCCAAGATCAGGCCACAGATACGCAGTATTTT. J is TRBJ2-3 and V is TRBV4-1; D is unclear. This CDR3 has 14 residues. V lost 0 bases to trimming and J lost 2 bases, with 6 bases between them. Germline CDR1 and CDR2: MGHRA and YSYEKL.

The V gene is TRBV18, the J gene TRBJ1-1; D not certain. This CDR3 region has 14 residues. Germline lookup yields CDR1 KGHSH and CDR2 LQKENI. The ends were cut back, 3 bases at V and 1 base at J, with 9 bases in the middle. CDR3 DNA sequence: TGTGCCAGCTCACCTCGCTGGGGGAACACTGAAGCTTTCTTT. Its translation: CASSPRWGNTEAFF.

Ten or more counts support this clonotype. The chain has TRBV12-3 or TRBV12-4 and TRBJ1-1; D is unclear. There are 13 residues in the CDR3. Trimming removed 1 base at V and 0 bases at J, with 3 bases between. Here the CDR3 reads CASSLVMNTEAFF. CDR3 nucleotides: TGTGCCAGCAGTTTAGTGATGAACACTGAAGCTTTCTTT.

This clonotype has at least ten counts. The CDR3 bases are TGTGCCAGCAGTGAATACGGGACGGATGTTTACGAGCAGTACTTC. Translating gives CASSEYGTDVYEQYF. This rearrangement joins TRBV6-1 to TRBJ2-7; D tentatively fits TRBD1 or TRBD2 (5 bases each). Between the trimmed V and J ends, which lost 2 bases and 4 bases, there was a span of 15 bases. The CDR3 is made up of 15 amino acids. Looked up from germline, CDR1 is MNHNS and CDR2 is SASEGT.

V and J are TRBV7-2 and TRBJ1-2; a possible D gene is TRBD1 (5 bases). With 1 base removed from V and 0 bases from J, the gap between germline ends came to 9 bases. CDR1 is SGHTA and CDR2 is FQGNSA in the germline V gene. The CDR3 length is 15 residues. For the CDR3, the DNA is TGTGCCAGCAGCTTAGTGCGGGGCCCTAACTATGGCTACACCTTC. Translated: CASSLVRGPNYGYTF.

The chain uses TRBV28 and TRBJ2-7; D is uncertain. CDR3 size: 12 residues. Germline V CDR1 and CDR2: MDHEN, SYDVKM. Trimming shortened V by 4 bases and J by 5 bases, and 9 bases separated the two germline ends. Written as DNA, the CDR3 is TGTGCCAGCAGTTCCTGGACCCACGAGCAGTACTTC. This sequence encodes CASSSWTHEQYF.

The DNA for the CDR3 is TGTGCCAGCTCACCTTGGGGATTTGGGGAAAAACTGTTTTTT. Its protein product is CASSPWGFGEKLFF. This chain connects TRBV18 to TRBJ1-4; the D is unclear. CDR3 length: 14 amino acids. V was clipped by 3 bases and J by 8 bases, with 13 bases between them. The germline V gene has CDR1 KGHSH and CDR2 LQKENI.

The genes are TRBV3-1 and TRBJ1-3; D unclear. Looked up from germline, CDR1 is LGHDT and CDR2 is YNNKEL (reference sequence). Trimming cost V 4 bases and J 1 base, with 5 bases left between them. This CDR3 spans 13 amino acids. The CDR3 region is CASSRISGNTIYF. The DNA for the CDR3 is TGTGCCAGCAGCCGGATATCTGGAAACACCATATATTTT.

CDR3 loop: CASSFGGRGTDTQYF. CDR3 bases: TGCGCCAGCAGCTTCGGCGGGAGGGGCACAGATACGCAGTATTTT. The chain couples TRBV5-1 to TRBJ2-3; the match to TRBD2 covers 9 bases. J was trimmed by 1 base and V by 2 bases; bases with no gene match: 2. This CDR3 comprises 15 residues. CDR1 is SGHRS, CDR2 YFSETQ, per germline.

In its sample, this clonotype was seen many times. The chain carries TRBV7-2 and TRBJ2-7; no definite D call. V was clipped by 0 bases and J by 0 bases, with 6 bases between them. Per the germline V gene, CDR1 is SGHTA and CDR2 is FQGNSA. This CDR3 contains 14 residues. CDR3 residues: CASSLAHYSYEQYF. DNA for the CDR3: TGTGCCAGCAGCTTAGCCCATTACTCCTACGAGCAGTACTTC.

This clonotype occurred a few times. The chain employs TRBV3-1 and TRBJ2-7, with a weak D call TRBD1 (6 bases). Germline CDR1 and CDR2: LGHDT and YNNKEL (reference sequence). The CDR3 covers 14 residues. Trimming left V 5 bases short and J 3 bases short, with 14 bases between. The CDR3 region is CASSARQADYEQYF. DNA for the CDR3: TGTGCCAGCAGCGCCCGACAGGCCGACTACGAGCAGTACTTC.

This clonotype was seen once. J is TRBJ1-2 and V is TRBV6-2 or TRBV6-3; D is undetermined. In germline, CDR1 is MNHEY, CDR2 SVGEGT. V gave up 10 bases and J gave up 2 bases, with 14 bases separating them. This CDR3 is built from 13 residues. The CDR3 protein is CATFSRLNYGYTF. The CDR3 coding sequence is TGTGCCACGTTCAGTCGTTTAAACTATGGCTACACCTTC.

This clonotype has a count of ten or more. The chain couples TRBV3-1 to TRBJ2-7; D is undetermined. Germline lookup yields CDR1 LGHDT and CDR2 YNNKEL (reference sequence). V lost 2 bases and J lost 3, with 2 bases in between. The CDR3 runs to 11 residues. CDR3 in amino acids: CASSQYYEQYF. CDR3 bases: TGTGCCAGCAGCCAATACTACGAGCAGTACTTC.

This clonotype was counted many times. The chain has TRBV11-2 and TRBJ2-2, with D possibly being TRBD1 or TRBD2 (5 bases each). The CDR3 loop spans 15 amino acids. The V and J ends lost 1 base and 3 bases respectively, with 9 bases between them. CDR1 is SGHAT and CDR2 is FQNNGV in the germline V gene. CDR3 coding DNA: TGTGCCAGCAGCTTAGTGGGGGTCGACACCGGGGAGCTGTTTTTT. Encoded protein: CASSLVGVDTGELFF.

The chain uses TRBV18 and TRBJ2-1, with TRBD2 matching over 8 bases. Germline values: CDR1 KGHSH, CDR2 LQKENI. Trimming took 2 bases from V and 8 from J; bases not matched to a gene: 8. This CDR3 is built from 15 residues. For the CDR3, the DNA is TGTGCCAGCTCACCAGTGGTAGCGGGAATCGATGAGCAGTTCTTC. It yields the protein CASSPVVAGIDEQFF.

The V gene is TRBV18, the J gene TRBJ2-3; 8 bases fit TRBD2. The CDR3 is 16 residues long. The trim removed 4 bases at V and 3 bases at J, leaving 9 bases unmatched. The germline V gene has CDR1 KGHSH and CDR2 LQKENI. For the CDR3, the DNA is TGTGCCAGCTCACAACGAAGCGGGAGTAGTACAGATACGCAGTATTTT. This encodes CASSQRSGSSTDTQYF.

The chain combines TRBV12-5 with TRBJ1-6, with TRBD1 matching 11 bases. V lost 0 bases, J lost 3 bases, and 7 bases stayed unmatched. The CDR3 has 19 residues. Germline CDR1 and CDR2: LGHNT and FRNRAP. The CDR3 loop is CASGLVQKGTGGYNSPLHF. The CDR3 region has the DNA TGTGCTAGTGGTTTGGTACAAAAGGGGACAGGGGGCTATAATTCACCCCTCCACTTT.

This clonotype was picked up many times. V gene TRBV5-5 combines with J gene TRBJ2-5, with 10 bases matching TRBD2. The CDR3 contains 15 residues. The junction had 5 bases not matched to a gene; V was cut back by 2 bases and J by 4 bases. Germline CDR1 reads SGHKS; CDR2 reads YYEKEE (reference sequence). The CDR3 DNA reads as TGTGCCAGCAGCTTCAGCGGGAGGGGAGTAGAGACCCAGTACTTC. Its translation: CASSFSGRGVETQYF.

This clonotype came up a few times. The rearrangement joins TRBV12-3 or TRBV12-4 to TRBJ2-2; 11 bases are a match to TRBD1. V lost 3 bases to trimming and J lost 5 bases; unmatched junction nucleotides: 2. This CDR3 has 15 amino acids. CDR3: CASSLDRGQTGELFF. In DNA form, the CDR3 reads TGTGCCAGCAGTTTGGACAGGGGGCAAACCGGGGAGCTGTTTTTT.

V gene TRBV20-1 combines with J gene TRBJ2-1; the D gene could be TRBD1 or TRBD2 (5 bases each). The V and J ends lost 7 bases and 6 bases respectively, with 16 bases between them. The germline V gene encodes CDR1 DFQATT and CDR2 SNEGSKA (reference sequence). This CDR3 is 13 amino acids long. CDR3 coding DNA: TGCAGTGACATGGGGGACGTACTCAATGAGCAGTTCTTC. Translation: CSDMGDVLNEQFF.